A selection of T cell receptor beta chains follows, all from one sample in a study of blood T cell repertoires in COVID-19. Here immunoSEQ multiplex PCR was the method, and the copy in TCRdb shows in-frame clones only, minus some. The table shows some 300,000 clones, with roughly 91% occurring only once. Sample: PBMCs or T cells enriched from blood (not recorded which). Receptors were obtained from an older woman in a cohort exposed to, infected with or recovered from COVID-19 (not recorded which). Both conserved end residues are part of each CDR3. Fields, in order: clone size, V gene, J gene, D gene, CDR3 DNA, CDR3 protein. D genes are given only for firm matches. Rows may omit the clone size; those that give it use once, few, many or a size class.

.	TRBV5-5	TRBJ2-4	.	TGTGCCAGCAGCTTGGACGGACACCCCAAAAACATTCAGTACTTC	CASSLDGHPKNIQYF
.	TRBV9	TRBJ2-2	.	TGTGCCAGCAGCCCCCGGGGATACACCGGGGAGCTGTTTTTT	CASSPRGYTGELFF
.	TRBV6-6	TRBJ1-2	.	TGTGCCAGCAGTTCGAACCTGTACTCTATGCTGGGCTACACCTTC	CASSSNLYSMLGYTF
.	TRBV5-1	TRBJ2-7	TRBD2	TGCGCCAGCAGCTCGGGACTAGCTATCTTGGAGCAGTACTTC	CASSSGLAILEQYF
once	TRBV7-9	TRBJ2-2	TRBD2	TGTGCCAGCAGCTTAGGTCTAGCGGGAGGTACCGGGGAGCTGTTTTTT	CASSLGLAGGTGELFF
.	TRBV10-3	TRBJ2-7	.	TGTGCCATCAGTGAACCCGACAGGGACTCTTTCTACGAGCAGTACTTC	CAISEPDRDSFYEQYF
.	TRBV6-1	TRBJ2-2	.	TGTGCCAGCAAGGAACGGGGGATGTACACCGGGGAGCTGTTTTTT	CASKERGMYTGELFF
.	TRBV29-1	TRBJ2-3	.	TGCAGCGTTGATGCCGGGACAGATACGCAGTATTTT	CSVDAGTDTQYF
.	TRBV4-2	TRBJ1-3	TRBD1	TGTGCCAGCAGCCCAGGGACAGGGGGGCTCGGAAACACCATATATTTT	CASSPGTGGLGNTIYF
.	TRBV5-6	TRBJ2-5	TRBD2	TGTGCCAGCAGCTCGTGGGCGGGAGCGCAAGAGACCCAGTACTTC	CASSSWAGAQETQYF
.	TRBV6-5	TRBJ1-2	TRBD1	TGTGCCAGCAGTAAGGGACAGGGGTTGGGCTACACCTTC	CASSKGQGLGYTF
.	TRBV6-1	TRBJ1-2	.	TGTGCCAGCAGTGAACAGAGGGCGGGCTACACCTTC	CASSEQRAGYTF
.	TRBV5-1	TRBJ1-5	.	TGCGCCAGCAGCTTGGAGGGGGGGCTCAATCAGCCCCAGCATTTT	CASSLEGGLNQPQHF
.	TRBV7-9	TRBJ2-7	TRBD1	TGTGCCAGCAGCCCGCGACAGGGGGCGGCGTACGAGCAGTACTTC	CASSPRQGAAYEQYF
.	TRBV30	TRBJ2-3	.	TGTGCCTGGAGTCAGGGGATCACAGATACGCAGTATTTT	CAWSQGITDTQYF
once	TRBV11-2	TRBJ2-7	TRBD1	TGTGCCAGCAGCTTAGATAGGGCGGGACAGGGTAGGGAGCAGTACTTC	CASSLDRAGQGREQYF
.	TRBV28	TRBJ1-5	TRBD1	TGTGCCAGCTACAGGGGGCATCAGCCCCAGCATTTT	CASYRGHQPQHF
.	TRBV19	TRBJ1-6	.	TGTGCCAGTAGTATGTTGGGCCGTCGAACCCCCCTCCACTTT	CASSMLGRRTPLHF
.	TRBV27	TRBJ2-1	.	TGTGCCAGCAGTTCGGAGTTAGGCGGGTACTACAATGAGCAGTTCTTC	CASSSELGGYYNEQFF
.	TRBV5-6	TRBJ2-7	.	TGTGCCAGCAGCTTTGGAGTATACGAGCAGTACTTC	CASSFGVYEQYF
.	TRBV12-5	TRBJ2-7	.	TGTGCTAGTGGTTTGGTAGAAGCCCCCTACGAGCAGTACTTC	CASGLVEAPYEQYF
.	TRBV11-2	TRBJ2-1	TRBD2	TGTGCCAGCAGCAGGAGGGGACTAGCGGAAAATGAGCAGTTCTTC	CASSRRGLAENEQFF
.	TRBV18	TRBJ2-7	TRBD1	TGTGCCAGCTCACCACCGGGGACAGGAGCCTACGAGCAGTACTTC	CASSPPGTGAYEQYF
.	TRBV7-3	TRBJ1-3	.	TGTGCCAGCAGCTTAACGGGGGCCAGCTCTGGAAACACCATATATTTT	CASSLTGASSGNTIYF
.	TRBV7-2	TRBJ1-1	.	TGTGCCAGCAGCCTGGATCGACTGAGGACTGAAGCTTTCTTT	CASSLDRLRTEAFF
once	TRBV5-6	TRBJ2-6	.	TGTGCCAGCAGCTTGGAAGTTAGCTCTGGGGCCAACGTCCTGACTTTC	CASSLEVSSGANVLTF
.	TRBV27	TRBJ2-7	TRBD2	TGTGCCAGCAGTTACGCGTGGGAGGGCGGGTACGAGCAGTACTTC	CASSYAWEGGYEQYF
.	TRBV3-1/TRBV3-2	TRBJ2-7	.	TGTGCCAGCAGCCAAGGGGCACTCCCAGCAGTTTACGAGCAGTACTTC	CASSQGALPAVYEQYF
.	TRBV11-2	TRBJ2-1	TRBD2	TGTGCCAGCAGCGACGAACTAGCGGGGGTCTCCTACAATGAGCAGTTCTTC	CASSDELAGVSYNEQFF
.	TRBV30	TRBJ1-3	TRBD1	TGTGCCTGGAGCTGGGGGACAGGGGCTGGAAACACCATATATTTT	CAWSWGTGAGNTIYF
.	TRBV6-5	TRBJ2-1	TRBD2	TGTGCCAGCAGTTACCTAGCGGGAGGCTCCTACAATGAGCAGTTCTTC	CASSYLAGGSYNEQFF
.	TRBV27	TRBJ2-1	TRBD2	TGTGCCAGCAGTTTACTAGCGGTCTCCTACAATGAGCAGTTCTTC	CASSLLAVSYNEQFF
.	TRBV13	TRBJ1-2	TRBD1	TGTGCCAGCAGCCGCCCTTCGAGGGACAGCTATGGCTACACCTTC	CASSRPSRDSYGYTF
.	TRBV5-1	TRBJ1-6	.	TGCGCCAGCAGCATAGAGACCCCAGGGGTTTCACCCCTCCACTTT	CASSIETPGVSPLHF
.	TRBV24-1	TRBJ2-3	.	TGTGCCACCAGTGATTCGACTAAAGAATGGGTTCCGTATTTT	CATSDSTKEWVPYF
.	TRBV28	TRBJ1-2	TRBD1	TGTGCCAGCAGTTCCCCGCGTACAGGGGGCAACTATGGCTACACCTTC	CASSSPRTGGNYGYTF
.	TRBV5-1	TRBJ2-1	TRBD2	TGCGCCAGCAGCTTGTTGTCTAGCGGGAGGGCCACGACAGAGCAGTTCTTC	CASSLLSSGRATTEQFF
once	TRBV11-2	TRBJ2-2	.	TGTGCCAGCAGCAAACAGGGCTCGAACACCGGGGAGCTGTTTTTT	CASSKQGSNTGELFF
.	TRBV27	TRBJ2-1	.	TGTGCCAGCAGTTTAGGCCTCAGCTCCTACAATGAGCAGTTCTTC	CASSLGLSSYNEQFF
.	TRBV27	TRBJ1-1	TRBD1	TGTGCCAGCAGTTTAACGGTATACGGGACAGGGGGTAAAACTGAAGCTTTCTTT	CASSLTVYGTGGKTEAFF